One and the same sample provided the 4 T cell receptor beta chains below, sequenced in a study of naive and memory T cell subsets. Both TRBC1 and TRBC2 were covered by a beta constant-region primer of two equimolar oligonucleotides. Four rounds of PCR amplified the ligated cDNA using nested alpha and beta constant-region primers plus SP2. TCRdb independently ran MiXCR on the UMI-ligation and nested PCR reads; one entry per CDR3 protein. The sample lists tens of thousands of distinct CDR3 sequences; roughly 9.3% were seen once. The sequencing input was naive CD8+ T cells from blood. Source of these receptors: a human donor in good health.

This clonotype was seen repeatedly, ten times or more. V usage is TRBV29-1 and J usage is TRBJ2-7, with 8 bases aligning to TRBD1. This CDR3 has 13 residues. The J segment lost 3 bases and the V segment lost 6 bases, leaving 7 bases of the junction unmatched. Germline V CDR1 and CDR2: SQVTM, ANQGSEA. The CDR3: CSVPDRGGYEQYF. CDR3 DNA: TGCAGCGTCCCAGACAGGGGTGGCTACGAGCAGTACTTC.

This clonotype was recorded at least ten times. The V and J genes are TRBV19 and TRBJ2-1, with 14 nucleotides matching TRBD2. V gave up 0 bases and J gave up 8 bases; unmatched junction bases: 6. Germline V CDR1 and CDR2: LNHDA, SQIVND (reference sequence). The CDR3 has 17 residues. In DNA form, the CDR3 reads TGTGCCAGTAGTATAGACCTGGGACTAGCGGGAGTATATGAGCAGTTCTTC. Amino acid sequence: CASSIDLGLAGVYEQFF.

V is TRBV5-1 and J is TRBJ2-3, with a weak D call TRBD2 (5 bases). This CDR3 is built from 15 residues. Trimming removed 1 base at V and 5 bases at J, with 14 bases between. Germline CDR1 SGHRS, CDR2 YFSETQ. The CDR3 reads CASSLSGRLGDTQYF. In nucleotides, the CDR3 is TGCGCCAGCAGCTTGAGCGGCCGTTTAGGAGATACGCAGTATTTT.

This clonotype was observed many times. The chain has TRBV28 and TRBJ2-7; 9 bases align to TRBD1. The germline gives CDR1 MDHEN, CDR2 SYDVKM. With 1 base clipped from V and 5 bases from J, the junction kept 12 bases outside the gene matches. This CDR3 contains 17 residues. DNA of the CDR3: TGTGCCAGCAGTTTATCCCCCTCGGACAGGGGAGGCGACGAGCAGTACTTC. Its translation is CASSLSPSDRGGDEQYF.